The 29 T cell receptor beta chains presented below share a single source sample, sequenced in a study of cytomegalovirus exposure and HLA in healthy donors. A multiplex PCR was run with 60 Vbeta primers and 13 Jbeta primers. Profiling relied on immunoSEQ multiplex PCR, and the TCRdb table lists in-frame clones only, not all of them. This table has about 200,000 clones, around 83% appearing once. The sequenced material came from PBMCs. These receptors were obtained from a woman aged 40 to 50 in good health and CMV-seronegative.

The chain recombines TRBV7-9 with TRBJ1-2; 11 positions match TRBD1. The V segment lost 3 bases and the J segment 4 bases; nucleotides outside the gene matches: 10. This CDR3 has 17 amino acids. Germline V CDR1 and CDR2: SEHNR, FQNEAQ (reference sequence). In nucleotides, the CDR3 is TGTGCCAGCAGCTTTCGGACAGGGGGCGAAGTTTCCTATGGCTACACCTTC. Its translation is CASSFRTGGEVSYGYTF.

This sequence joins TRBV19 and TRBJ2-6, with D perhaps TRBD1 (5 bases). Trimming took 6 bases from V and 0 from J, leaving 6 bases between them. Looked up from germline, CDR1 is LNHDA and CDR2 is SQIVND (reference sequence). The CDR3 runs to 14 residues. Written as DNA, the CDR3 is TGTGCCAGTAGCCAGGGCTCTGGGGCCAACGTCCTGACTTTC. Protein product: CASSQGSGANVLTF.

This rearrangement joins TRBV15 to TRBJ1-5; D uncertain. Germline V lookup: CDR1 LNHNV, CDR2 YYDKDF (reference sequence). This CDR3 spans 13 amino acids. The V gene lost 0 bases and the J gene lost 5 bases, with 5 bases spanning the gap. The CDR3 nucleotides are TGTGCCACCAGCAGAGATATTTATCAGCCCCAGCATTTT. This sequence encodes CATSRDIYQPQHF. Full variable domain (remainder filled in from reference TRBV15 and TRBJ1-5): DAMVIQNPRYQVTQFGKPVTLSCSQTLNHNVMYWYQQKSSQAPKLLFHYYDKDFNNEADTPDNFQSRRPNTSFCFLDIRSPGLGDTAMYLCATSRDIYQPQHFGDGTRLSIL.

The rearrangement links TRBV15 to TRBJ1-1; the D gene is possibly TRBD1 (6 bases). V was clipped by 4 bases and J by 6 bases, with 18 bases between them. The CDR3 runs to 15 residues. Germline V lookup: CDR1 LNHNV, CDR2 YYDKDF (reference sequence). The CDR3 here is CATSKAGVQTAEAFF. In DNA form, the CDR3 reads TGTGCCACCAGCAAGGCAGGGGTCCAGACCGCTGAAGCTTTCTTT. The full variable domain, its missing parts supplied by reference TRBV15 and TRBJ1-1, is DAMVIQNPRYQVTQFGKPVTLSCSQTLNHNVMYWYQQKSSQAPKLLFHYYDKDFNNEADTPDNFQSRRPNTSFCFLDIRSPGLGDTAMYLCATSKAGVQTAEAFFGQGTRLTVV.

CDR3 sequence reads: CASSSGQGGRTEAFF. The CDR3 nucleotides are TGTGCCAGCAGCTCGGGACAGGGGGGAAGGACTGAAGCTTTCTTT. V and J are TRBV28 and TRBJ1-1, with 11 bases aligning to TRBD1. V lost 6 bases to trimming and J lost 5 bases; unmatched junction nucleotides: 8. CDR1 and CDR2 (germline): MDHEN, SYDVKM. CDR3 length: 15 residues.

The gene calls are TRBV28 and TRBJ2-2, with D tentatively TRBD1 (6 bases). CDR3 length equals 15 residues. Trimming removed 3 bases from V and 7 bases from J, with 15 bases in between. CDR1 is MDHEN, CDR2 SYDVKM, per germline. Here the CDR3 reads CASSFRGVRIGELFF. The CDR3 DNA follows: TGTGCCAGCAGTTTCAGGGGAGTTAGAATCGGGGAGCTGTTTTTT.

The genes are TRBV9 and TRBJ2-1, with D tentatively TRBD1 (5 bases). The length of the CDR3 is 17 residues. The V end was cut by 7 bases, the J end by 5 bases, with 25 bases between. Germline lookup yields CDR1 SGDLS and CDR2 YYNGEE. CDR3: CASGDGPDTDPHNEQFF. CDR3 DNA sequence: TGTGCCAGCGGTGATGGGCCGGACACCGACCCCCACAATGAGCAGTTCTTC.

This sequence joins TRBV7-8 and TRBJ2-1; 11 bases fit TRBD2. The germline V gene encodes CDR1 SGHVS and CDR2 FQNEAQ. V was pared by 4 bases and J by 2 bases, with 1 base of the junction left unmatched. The CDR3 runs to 15 residues. The CDR3 sequence is CASSSSGRTYNEQFF. CDR3 bases: TGTGCCAGCAGCTCTAGCGGGAGGACCTACAATGAGCAGTTCTTC.

A single count supports this clone. The genes are TRBV5-4 and TRBJ1-3; a possible D gene is TRBD1 (5 bases). The CDR3 runs 16 residues. The germline CDR1 and CDR2 sequences are SGHNT and YYREEE (reference sequence). V was clipped by 0 bases and J by 1 base, with 11 bases between them. The CDR3, as DNA: TGTGCCAGCAGCTTGGCCGGGGGGGTTTCTGGAAACACCATATATTTT. Residues: CASSLAGGVSGNTIYF.

This clone was observed a single time. V gene TRBV29-1 combines with J gene TRBJ2-5; no firm D call. Germline V gives CDR1 SQVTM, CDR2 ANQGSEA. The CDR3 contains 12 residues. Trimming stripped 2 bases from V and 3 bases from J, with 7 bases between. CDR3 sequence: CSVESREETQYF. In DNA, the CDR3 is TGCAGCGTTGAATCACGGGAAGAGACCCAGTACTTC.

Only a few counts were recorded for this clone. The V call is TRBV19, the J call TRBJ1-2, with a tentative D call TRBD1 (6 bases). CDR1 is LNHDA and CDR2 is SQIVND in the germline V gene (reference sequence). The length of the CDR3 is 15 residues. V was pared by 6 bases and J by 7 bases, with 21 bases between. The CDR3 is CASSFATGREGGYTF. The CDR3, as DNA: TGTGCCAGTAGCTTTGCGACAGGAAGGGAGGGTGGCTACACCTTC.

The J gene is TRBJ2-1, the V gene TRBV5-4, with 7 bases identical to TRBD2. CDR3 length: 14 amino acids. Germline loops: CDR1 SGHNT, CDR2 YYREEE (reference sequence). J was trimmed by 8 bases and V by 0 bases; bases with no gene match: 5. The CDR3 sequence: CASSLGGRIDEQFF. Here the CDR3 DNA reads TGTGCCAGCAGCTTGGGCGGGAGAATCGATGAGCAGTTCTTC. The variable domain in full, completed from reference TRBV5-4 and TRBJ2-1, reads ETGVTQSPTHLIKTRGQQVTLRCSSQSGHNTVSWYQQALGQGPQFIFQYYREEENGRGNFPPRFSGLQFPNYSSELNVNALELDDSALYLCASSLGGRIDEQFFGPGTRLTVL.

V usage is TRBV9 and J usage is TRBJ1-1, with TRBD1 matching over 8 bases. The V gene's germline CDR1 is SGDLS and CDR2 YYNGEE. This CDR3 has 17 residues. With 0 bases clipped from V and 11 bases from J, the junction kept 18 bases outside the gene matches. This CDR3 is CASSVGQGAITNVGAFF. The CDR3 DNA follows: TGTGCCAGCAGCGTAGGGCAGGGGGCGATCACAAACGTAGGGGCTTTCTTT.

CDR3 in amino acids: CASSESSFTQYF. CDR3 DNA sequence: TGTGCCAGCAGCGAATCTAGCTTTACGCAGTATTTT. The J gene is TRBJ2-3, the V gene TRBV7-9, with a weak D call TRBD2 (5 bases). This CDR3 region has 12 residues. Germline V gene lookup returns CDR1 SEHNR and CDR2 FQNEAQ (reference sequence). The V end lost 5 bases, the J end lost 8 bases, and 11 bases lay between the germline ends.

This clone occurred a few times. The chain recombines TRBV30 with TRBJ1-1; D not resolved. Trimming cost V 2 bases and J 2 bases, with 12 bases left between them. Germline CDR1 and CDR2: GTSNPN and SVGIG (reference sequence). The CDR3 has 14 residues. CDR3 residues: CAWSPGLSNTEAFF. CDR3 coding DNA: TGTGCCTGGAGTCCTGGGCTTTCTAACACTGAAGCTTTCTTT.

This chain connects TRBV6-6 to TRBJ1-5, with D unresolved. Germline CDR1 reads MNHNY; CDR2 reads SVGAGI (reference sequence). The length of the CDR3 is 14 residues. V was cut by 4 bases and J by 2 bases, with 9 bases left in between. DNA of the CDR3: TGTGCCAGCAGTTTCCGCCCGGGCAATCAGCCCCAGCATTTT. This gives the protein CASSFRPGNQPQHF.

The sample holds one count of this clone. Different DNA sequences within this sample yield the same CDR3. V usage is TRBV5-1 and J usage is TRBJ2-1, with 12 positions matching TRBD2. This CDR3 is 15 amino acids long. The ends lost 8 bases at V and 4 bases at J; junction bases unmatched: 7. CDR1 is SGHRS, CDR2 YFSETQ, per germline. Here the CDR3 DNA reads TGCGCCAGTAGCGAACTAGCGGGGGGATACAATGAGCAGTTCTTC. Its protein is CASSELAGGYNEQFF. The variable domain in full, completed from reference TRBV5-1 and TRBJ2-1, reads KAGVTQTPRYLIKTRGQQVTLSCSPISGHRSVSWYQQTPGQGLQFLFEYFSETQRNKGNFPGRFSGRQFSNSRSEMNVSTLELGDSALYLCASSELAGGYNEQFFGPGTRLTVL.

This chain connects TRBV30 to TRBJ1-3, with TRBD1 as a possible D gene (6 bases). Germline loops: CDR1 GTSNPN, CDR2 SVGIG (reference sequence). The germline V and J ends were trimmed by 2 bases and 4 bases, with 12 bases remaining between them. This CDR3 is built from 14 residues. CDR3 bases: TGTGCCTGGAGTTTTTGGGGACAAGGAAACACCATATATTTT. Protein: CAWSFWGQGNTIYF.

V is TRBV19 and J is TRBJ1-5; possibly TRBD1 for D (6 bases). CDR1 is LNHDA, CDR2 SQIVND, per germline (reference sequence). V was cut by 8 bases and J by 2 bases, with 7 bases left in between. The CDR3 is 12 amino acids. The chain's CDR3 is CASRQGNQPQHF. The CDR3 DNA reads as TGTGCCAGTCGACAGGGCAATCAGCCCCAGCATTTT.

Comments on this clone: A junction boundary mismatches the germline segment, possibly from a read error. This chain links TRBV9 with TRBJ2-1; the match to TRBD1 covers 9 bases. The CDR3 consists of 16 residues. In germline, CDR1 is SGDLS, CDR2 YYNGEE. CDR3 loop: CASSVEGQGSGRAGIF. The CDR3 nucleotides are TGTGCCAGCAGCGTAGAGGGACAGGGTAGCGGGCGGGCAGGGATCTTC.

The CDR3 reads CAVTGGAITEAFF. The CDR3 DNA reads as TGTGCCGTTACAGGGGGCGCGATCACTGAAGCTTTCTTT. V usage is TRBV28 and J usage is TRBJ1-1; 9 bases agree with TRBD1. With 11 bases clipped from V and 4 bases from J, the junction kept 8 bases outside the gene matches. The germline gives CDR1 MDHEN, CDR2 SYDVKM. This CDR3 is built from 13 residues.

The chain carries TRBV27 and TRBJ1-1; D is possibly TRBD1 (6 bases). This CDR3 region has 17 residues. Trimming stripped 3 bases from V and 3 bases from J, with 20 bases between. The V gene's germline CDR1 is MNHEY and CDR2 SMNVEV (reference sequence). CDR3 nucleotide sequence: TGTGCCAGCAGTTTCCGGGGGGGCCCGACAACACACACTGAAGCTTTCTTT. This encodes CASSFRGGPTTHTEAFF.

V and J are TRBV25-1 and TRBJ1-4, with a tentative D call TRBD1 (5 bases). Trimming cost V 2 bases and J 0 bases, with 13 bases left between them. Germline V gene lookup returns CDR1 MGHDK and CDR2 SYGVNS. This CDR3 region has 17 residues. The DNA of the CDR3 is TGTGCCAGCAGTGAACCCCACGACAGTGCAACTAATGAAAAACTGTTTTTT. Protein: CASSEPHDSATNEKLFF.

This chain joins TRBV27 and TRBJ2-7, with 9 bases matching TRBD2. Germline V gene lookup returns CDR1 MNHEY and CDR2 SMNVEV (reference sequence). Unmatched junction bases numbered 5, after V lost 5 bases and J lost 0 bases. The CDR3 extends over 15 amino acids. DNA for the CDR3: TGTGCCAGCAGTCTCGCGACTAGCGGCTCCTACGAGCAGTACTTC. Its translation is CASSLATSGSYEQYF.

This clone has only one observation. V and J are TRBV27 and TRBJ2-1, with D possibly being TRBD2 (5 bases). CDR1 is MNHEY, CDR2 SMNVEV, per germline (reference sequence). Deletions cut 1 base from V and 8 bases from J, with 15 bases between. This CDR3 comprises 15 residues. The CDR3 region is CASSLFLAGPDEQFF. As DNA, the CDR3 is TGTGCCAGCAGTTTATTCCTAGCAGGTCCGGATGAGCAGTTCTTC.

As to this clone: Other DNA sequences in this specimen translate into the identical CDR3. The V call is TRBV5-1, the J call TRBJ2-3, with 12 positions matching TRBD2. Trimming at V came to 0 bases and at J to 3 bases, leaving 5 bases not matched to a gene. Germline V CDR1 and CDR2: SGHRS, YFSETQ. This CDR3 region has 17 residues. The CDR3 loop reads CASSLDGLAGFTDTQYF. The CDR3 DNA reads TGCGCCAGCAGCTTGGATGGACTAGCGGGATTTACAGATACGCAGTATTTT.

The chain combines TRBV29-1 with TRBJ2-7, with 7 bases identical to TRBD1. V trimming: 6 bases; J trimming: 4 bases; junction bases outside the gene matches: 9. Germline V gene sequence: CDR1 SQVTM, CDR2 ANQGSEA. CDR3 length equals 13 residues. CDR3 in amino acids: CSVTGTDNYEQYF. CDR3 DNA: TGCAGCGTGACCGGGACAGATAATTACGAGCAGTACTTC.

The chain is built from TRBV6-5 and TRBJ2-2, with D maybe TRBD1 (6 bases). Germline V CDR1 and CDR2: MNHEY, SVGAGI. The CDR3 is made up of 14 amino acids. V lost 6 bases, J lost 1 base, and 9 bases lay in between. The CDR3 DNA reads as TGTGCCAGCAGAGGACAGCAGAACACCGGGGAGCTGTTTTTT. Translation: CASRGQQNTGELFF.

The rearrangement uses TRBV6-6 and TRBJ2-1; TRBD2 matches at 13 bases. This CDR3 contains 14 residues. Germline CDR1 MNHNY, CDR2 SVGAGI (reference sequence). V lost 9 bases and J lost 5; bases outside the gene matches: 4. CDR3: CARPGTSGDNEQFF. DNA for the CDR3: TGTGCCAGGCCCGGGACTAGCGGGGACAATGAGCAGTTCTTC.